What follows are 6 T cell receptor beta chains derived from one specimen sequenced in a study of cytomegalovirus exposure and HLA in healthy donors. The PCR made use of 60 Vbeta and 13 Jbeta primers. Assay: immunoSEQ multiplex PCR; the TCRdb copy retains only in-frame clones and omits some. The data hold under 200,000 clones, with roughly 60% observed a single time. The specimen sequenced was PBMCs. Receptors were obtained from a man between 40 and 49 years old in good health and CMV-seronegative.

The V gene is TRBV19, the J gene TRBJ1-2; 8 positions agree with TRBD1. This CDR3 has 14 amino acids. V lost 3 bases and J lost 4; bases outside the gene matches: 4. CDR1 and CDR2 (germline): LNHDA, SQIVND (reference sequence). CDR3 sequence reads: CASSMGDRGYGYTF. The CDR3, as DNA: TGTGCCAGTAGTATGGGTGACAGGGGCTATGGCTACACCTTC.

The chain has TRBV19 and TRBJ1-2; the match to TRBD1 covers 8 bases. This CDR3 has 15 residues. CDR1 and CDR2 (germline): LNHDA, SQIVND (reference sequence). V dropped 8 bases and J dropped 6; count of bases not matched to a gene: 14. Here the CDR3 DNA reads TGTGCCAGTGTAAAACAGGGGGATGGTCTCGATGGCTACACCTTC. Amino acids: CASVKQGDGLDGYTF.

The rearrangement uses TRBV5-4 and TRBJ2-5; a possible D gene is TRBD2 (6 bases). V lost 0 bases, J lost 0 bases, and 18 bases lay in between. Germline lookup yields CDR1 SGHNT and CDR2 YYREEE (reference sequence). The CDR3 length is 18 residues. The CDR3 coding sequence is TGTGCCAGCAGCTTGGTGCGGGGCAGGAGTTCTTACCAAGAGACCCAGTACTTC. It translates to CASSLVRGRSSYQETQYF.

The chain links TRBV27 to TRBJ2-7; 8 bases line up with TRBD1. The CDR3 spans 17 residues. Germline CDR1 reads MNHEY; CDR2 reads SMNVEV (reference sequence). CDR3 sequence (DNA): TGTGGGGGGTCTACCCGAATTCCGACAGGGGCCTCCTACGAGCAGTACTTC. Its protein product is CGGSTRIPTGASYEQYF.

This chain joins TRBV5-6 and TRBJ2-3, with 14 positions matching TRBD2. Germline CDR1 and CDR2: SGHDT and YYEEEE. Trimming took 4 bases from V and 1 from J; bases not matched to a gene: 11. The CDR3 runs 19 residues. Written as DNA, the CDR3 is TGTGCCAGCAGCCGAGCCGGGACTAGCGGGAGTTGGGGCACAGATACGCAGTATTTT. Protein sequence: CASSRAGTSGSWGTDTQYF.

The V call is TRBV5-4, the J call TRBJ1-1, with D maybe TRBD1 (5 bases). The CDR3 extends over 14 amino acids. Germline V lookup: CDR1 SGHNT, CDR2 YYREEE (reference sequence). The V end lost 4 bases, the J end lost 1 base, and 11 bases lay between the germline ends. CDR3 sequence: CASSLLGPNTEAFF. The CDR3 DNA is TGTGCCAGCAGCCTCTTGGGGCCGAACACTGAAGCTTTCTTT.